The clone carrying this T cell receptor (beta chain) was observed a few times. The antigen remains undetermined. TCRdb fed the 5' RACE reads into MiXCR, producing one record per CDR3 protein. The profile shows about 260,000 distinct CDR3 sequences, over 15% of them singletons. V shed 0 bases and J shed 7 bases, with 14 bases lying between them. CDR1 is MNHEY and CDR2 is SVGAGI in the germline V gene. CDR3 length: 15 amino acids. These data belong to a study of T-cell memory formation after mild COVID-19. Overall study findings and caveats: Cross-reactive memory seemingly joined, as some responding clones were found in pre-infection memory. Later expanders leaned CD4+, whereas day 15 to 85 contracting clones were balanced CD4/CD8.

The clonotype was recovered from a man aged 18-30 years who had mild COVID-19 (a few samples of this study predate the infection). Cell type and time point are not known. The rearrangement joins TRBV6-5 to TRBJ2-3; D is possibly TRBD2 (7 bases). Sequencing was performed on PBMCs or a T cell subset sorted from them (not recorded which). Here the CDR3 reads CASSYSGGLGNTQYF. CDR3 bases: TGTGCCAGCAGTTACTCGGGGGGGCTTGGGAATACGCAGTATTTT.